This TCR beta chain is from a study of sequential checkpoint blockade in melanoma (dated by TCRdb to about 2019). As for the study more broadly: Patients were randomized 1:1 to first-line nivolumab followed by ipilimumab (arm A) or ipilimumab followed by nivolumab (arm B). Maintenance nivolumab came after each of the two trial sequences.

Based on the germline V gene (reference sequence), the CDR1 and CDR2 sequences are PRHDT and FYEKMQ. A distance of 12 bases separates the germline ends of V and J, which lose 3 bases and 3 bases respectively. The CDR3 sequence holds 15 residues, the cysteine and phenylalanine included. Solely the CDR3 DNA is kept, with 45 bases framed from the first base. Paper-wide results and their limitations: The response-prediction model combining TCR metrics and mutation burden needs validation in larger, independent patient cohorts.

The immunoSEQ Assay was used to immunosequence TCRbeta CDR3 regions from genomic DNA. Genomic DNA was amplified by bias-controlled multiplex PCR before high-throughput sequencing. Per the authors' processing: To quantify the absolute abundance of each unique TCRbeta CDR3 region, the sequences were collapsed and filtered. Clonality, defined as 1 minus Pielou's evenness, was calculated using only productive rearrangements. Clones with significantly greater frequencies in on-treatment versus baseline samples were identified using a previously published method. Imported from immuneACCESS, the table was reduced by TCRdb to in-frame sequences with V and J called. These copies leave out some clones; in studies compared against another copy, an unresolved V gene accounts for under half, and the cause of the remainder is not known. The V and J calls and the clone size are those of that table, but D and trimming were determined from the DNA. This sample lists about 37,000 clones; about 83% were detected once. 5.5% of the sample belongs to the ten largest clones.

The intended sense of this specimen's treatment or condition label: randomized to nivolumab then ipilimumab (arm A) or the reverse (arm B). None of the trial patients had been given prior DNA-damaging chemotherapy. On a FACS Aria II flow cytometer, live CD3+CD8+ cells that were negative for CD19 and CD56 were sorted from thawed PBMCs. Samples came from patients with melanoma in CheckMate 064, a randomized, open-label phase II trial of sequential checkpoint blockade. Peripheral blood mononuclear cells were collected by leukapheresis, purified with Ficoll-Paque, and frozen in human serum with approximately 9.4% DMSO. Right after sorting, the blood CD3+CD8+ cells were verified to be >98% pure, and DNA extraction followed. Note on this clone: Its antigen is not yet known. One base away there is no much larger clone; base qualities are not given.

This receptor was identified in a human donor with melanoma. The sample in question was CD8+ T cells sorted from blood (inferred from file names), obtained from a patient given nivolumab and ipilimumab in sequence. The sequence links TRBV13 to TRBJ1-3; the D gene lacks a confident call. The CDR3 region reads CASSLSGEGGNTIYF. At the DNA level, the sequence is TGTGCCAGCAGCTTGAGTGGGGAGGGTGGAAACACCATATATTTT.